A selection of T cell receptor beta chains follows, all from one sample in a study of T cell responses to AZD1222 COVID-19 vaccine. Generated by immunoSEQ multiplex PCR, the TCRdb table keeps only in-frame clones and is missing some. The data contain fewer than 150,000 clones, about 90% of them singletons. This material consisted of peripheral blood, taken on day 0 of AZD1222 vaccination. Source of these receptors: an adult in good health. Both conserved end residues are part of each CDR3. The D gene is left open where the match is weak. Clone size is stated in some rows and not others, as once, few, many or a class when expanded.

size: .; D: TRBD2; J: TRBJ2-1; V: TRBV14; CDR3: CASNALAVSYNEQFF; DNA: TGTGCCAGCAACGCACTAGCGGTCTCCTACAATGAGCAGTTCTTC
size: .; D: .; J: TRBJ1-5; V: TRBV7-6; CDR3: CASSLDSSNQPQHF; DNA: TGTGCCAGCAGCTTAGACAGTAGCAATCAGCCCCAGCATTTT
size: .; D: .; J: TRBJ1-2; V: TRBV12-3/TRBV12-4; CDR3: CASSPPREYGYTF; DNA: TGTGCCAGCAGTCCGCCCCGGGAGTATGGCTACACCTTC
size: .; D: TRBD2; J: TRBJ2-7; V: TRBV29-1; CDR3: CSVSGGSYYEQYF; DNA: TGCAGCGTTTCCGGCGGGAGTTACTACGAGCAGTACTTC
size: .; D: .; J: TRBJ1-3; V: TRBV5-4; CDR3: CASSGGSGNTIYF; DNA: TGTGCCAGCAGCGGGGGGTCTGGAAACACCATATATTTT
size: .; D: .; J: TRBJ1-4; V: TRBV14; CDR3: CASSLPRNEKLFF; DNA: TGTGCCAGCAGCCTTCCCCGAAATGAAAAACTGTTTTTT
size: .; D: .; J: TRBJ2-3; V: TRBV29-1; CDR3: CSVGGRSTDTQYF; DNA: TGCAGCGTTGGTGGACGGAGCACAGATACGCAGTATTTT
size: .; D: .; J: TRBJ1-4; V: TRBV24-1; CDR3: CATSDLMTGRELFF; DNA: TGTGCCACCAGTGATTTGATGACAGGTCGGGAACTGTTTTTT
size: .; D: TRBD2; J: TRBJ2-5; V: TRBV2; CDR3: CASNEWGGETQYF; DNA: TGTGCCAGCAATGAATGGGGAGGGGAGACCCAGTACTTC
size: .; D: .; J: TRBJ2-7; V: TRBV18; CDR3: CASSPTFQGGYEQYF; DNA: TGTGCCAGCTCACCAACTTTTCAGGGCGGGTACGAGCAGTACTTC
size: .; D: .; J: TRBJ1-1; V: TRBV7-8; CDR3: CASSLGQGSQGAFF; DNA: TGTGCCAGCAGCCTAGGGCAGGGGTCCCAGGGAGCTTTCTTT
size: .; D: .; J: TRBJ2-5; V: TRBV7-9; CDR3: CASSLGYQETQYF; DNA: TGTGCCAGCAGCCTAGGGTACCAAGAGACCCAGTACTTC
size: .; D: .; J: TRBJ1-2; V: TRBV2; CDR3: CASRDPDRLGYGYTF; DNA: TGTGCCAGCAGGGACCCTGACAGGTTGGGCTATGGCTACACCTTC
size: .; D: TRBD1; J: TRBJ1-5; V: TRBV9; CDR3: CASSVGQGSNQPQHF; DNA: TGTGCCAGCAGCGTGGGACAGGGTAGCAATCAGCCCCAGCATTTT
size: .; D: .; J: TRBJ1-1; V: TRBV24-1; CDR3: CATSAANTEAFF; DNA: TGTGCCACCTCGGCAGCCAACACTGAAGCTTTCTTT
size: .; D: TRBD1; J: TRBJ2-2; V: TRBV5-1; CDR3: CASSVWIQGAGDTGELFF; DNA: TGCGCCAGCAGTGTTTGGATACAGGGGGCCGGGGACACCGGGGAGCTGTTTTTT
size: .; D: .; J: TRBJ2-1; V: TRBV4-2; CDR3: CASGTGLSSYNEQFF; DNA: TGTGCCAGCGGAACCGGGTTAAGCTCCTACAATGAGCAGTTCTTC
size: .; D: .; J: TRBJ2-7; V: TRBV4-1; CDR3: CASSRTTGYEQYF; DNA: TGCGCCAGCAGCCGGACAACAGGGTACGAGCAGTACTTC
size: .; D: .; J: TRBJ2-2; V: TRBV18; CDR3: CASSPRGHRTGELFF; DNA: TGTGCCAGCTCACCAAGAGGACACCGCACCGGGGAGCTGTTTTTT
size: .; D: .; J: TRBJ2-7; V: TRBV10-3; CDR3: CAIRGTGGQQYF; DNA: TGTGCCATCAGGGGGACCGGGGGACAGCAGTACTTC
size: .; D: TRBD2; J: TRBJ2-2; V: TRBV4-1; CDR3: CASSLGLAEVGELFF; DNA: TGCGCCAGCAGCCTCGGACTAGCGGAAGTCGGGGAGCTGTTTTTT
size: .; D: TRBD2; J: TRBJ2-1; V: TRBV9; CDR3: CASSVETSGGLPYNEQFF; DNA: TGTGCCAGCAGCGTAGAGACTAGCGGGGGGTTACCCTACAATGAGCAGTTCTTC
size: .; D: .; J: TRBJ1-5; V: TRBV2; CDR3: CASQTASNQPQHF; DNA: TGTGCCAGCCAGACAGCTAGCAATCAGCCCCAGCATTTT
size: .; D: .; J: TRBJ1-4; V: TRBV6-5; CDR3: CAMDKTGCDEKLFF; DNA: TGTGCCATGGACAAAACAGGTTGCGATGAAAAACTGTTTTTT
size: .; D: TRBD1; J: TRBJ1-5; V: TRBV28; CDR3: CASSSRTGGLQPQHF; DNA: TGTGCCAGCAGCTCACGGACAGGGGGCCTTCAGCCCCAGCATTTT
size: .; D: .; J: TRBJ2-5; V: TRBV10-2; CDR3: CASSEEDSGTETQYF; DNA: TGCGCCAGCAGTGAGGAGGACAGTGGGACGGAGACCCAGTACTTC
size: .; D: TRBD1; J: TRBJ2-5; V: TRBV11-2; CDR3: CASSSSGTEQETQYF; DNA: TGTGCCAGCAGCTCCTCCGGGACAGAACAAGAGACCCAGTACTTC
size: .; D: .; J: TRBJ1-2; V: TRBV9; CDR3: CASSPETGGGYTF; DNA: TGTGCCAGCAGCCCAGAGACAGGTGGTGGCTACACCTTC
size: .; D: .; J: TRBJ1-2; V: TRBV28; CDR3: CASSPWDGDYGYTF; DNA: TGTGCCAGCAGTCCATGGGACGGAGACTATGGCTACACCTTC
size: few; D: .; J: TRBJ1-1; V: TRBV28; CDR3: CASSPLGGGSTEAFF; DNA: TGTGCCAGCAGCCCGCTCGGGGGAGGGAGCACTGAAGCTTTCTTT
size: .; D: TRBD1; J: TRBJ1-2; V: TRBV6-6; CDR3: CASSPRTGGPTNYGYTF; DNA: TGTGCCAGCAGTCCCCGGACAGGGGGCCCCACTAACTATGGCTACACCTTC
size: .; D: TRBD2; J: TRBJ2-7; V: TRBV3-1/TRBV3-2; CDR3: CASSQGRGSYEQYF; DNA: TGTGCCAGCAGCCAAGGTCGCGGGAGCTACGAGCAGTACTTC
size: .; D: TRBD2; J: TRBJ2-7; V: TRBV2; CDR3: CASGTSAYEQYF; DNA: TGTGCCAGCGGGACTAGCGCCTACGAGCAGTACTTC
size: .; D: TRBD2; J: TRBJ2-1; V: TRBV30; CDR3: CAWSVGLASNEQFF; DNA: TGTGCCTGGAGTGTGGGACTAGCTTCCAATGAGCAGTTCTTC
size: .; D: .; J: TRBJ1-5; V: TRBV12-3/TRBV12-4; CDR3: CASRPDGNQPQHF; DNA: TGTGCCAGCAGACCGGACGGTAATCAGCCCCAGCATTTT
size: .; D: TRBD2; J: TRBJ2-7; V: TRBV5-1; CDR3: CASRDTSGSYEQYF; DNA: TGCGCCAGCAGGGATACTAGCGGCTCCTACGAGCAGTACTTC
size: .; D: .; J: TRBJ1-3; V: TRBV3-1/TRBV3-2; CDR3: CASSRHHTEFSGNTIYF; DNA: TGTGCCAGCAGCCGACACCATACAGAATTCTCTGGAAACACCATATATTTT
size: .; D: .; J: TRBJ2-7; V: TRBV12-3/TRBV12-4; CDR3: CASSLYSPPEQYF; DNA: TGTGCCAGCAGTTTATACAGCCCCCCTGAGCAGTACTTC
size: .; D: .; J: TRBJ1-5; V: TRBV2; CDR3: CASSPLGAGQPQHF; DNA: TGTGCCAGCAGCCCCCTGGGGGCGGGCCAGCCCCAGCATTTT
size: .; D: .; J: TRBJ1-1; V: TRBV4-1; CDR3: CASSQDWGGGTEAFF; DNA: TGCGCCAGCAGCCAAGACTGGGGAGGGGGCACTGAAGCTTTCTTT
size: once; D: .; J: TRBJ1-6; V: TRBV5-6; CDR3: CASSAGYHNSPLHF; DNA: TGTGCCAGCAGCGCAGGGTATCACAATTCACCCCTCCACTTT
size: .; D: TRBD2; J: TRBJ2-1; V: TRBV27; CDR3: CASRPWGGAGESSYNEQFF; DNA: TGTGCCAGCCGACCCTGGGGGGGAGCGGGGGAGTCTTCCTACAATGAGCAGTTCTTC
size: .; D: .; J: TRBJ1-2; V: TRBV7-8; CDR3: CASSLRDNLNYGYTF; DNA: TGTGCCAGCAGCCTCCGGGACAACCTTAACTATGGCTACACCTTC
size: .; D: TRBD1; J: TRBJ1-6; V: TRBV7-9; CDR3: CASSTRQGGSPLHF; DNA: TGTGCCAGCAGCACGAGACAGGGGGGTTCACCCCTCCACTTT
size: .; D: .; J: TRBJ2-2; V: TRBV18; CDR3: CASSPRSGVTGELFF; DNA: TGTGCCAGCTCACCCAGGTCAGGGGTGACCGGGGAGCTGTTTTTT
size: .; D: .; J: TRBJ1-6; V: TRBV4-1; CDR3: CASSQEAVTYNSPLHF; DNA: TGCGCCAGCAGCCAAGAGGCGGTTACATATAATTCACCCCTCCACTTT
size: .; D: .; J: TRBJ2-3; V: TRBV11-2; CDR3: CASSLDNPSGTGITDTQYF; DNA: TGTGCCAGCAGCTTAGATAACCCCTCGGGGACGGGAATCACAGATACGCAGTATTTT
size: .; D: .; J: TRBJ2-7; V: TRBV7-9; CDR3: CASSLRGTHEQYF; DNA: TGTGCCAGCAGCTTAAGAGGGACACACGAGCAGTACTTC
size: .; D: .; J: TRBJ1-2; V: TRBV29-1; CDR3: CSVLNPNYGYTF; DNA: TGCAGCGTTCTGAACCCCAACTATGGCTACACCTTC
size: .; D: .; J: TRBJ2-3; V: TRBV25-1; CDR3: CASSEIRGLGGSTDTQYF; DNA: TGTGCCAGCAGTGAAATTCGGGGACTCGGAGGATCCACAGATACGCAGTATTTT
size: .; D: .; J: TRBJ1-5; V: TRBV27; CDR3: CASKKIRVPLAPQHF; DNA: TGTGCCAGTAAGAAAATCCGGGTCCCGCTGGCGCCCCAGCATTTT
size: once; D: .; J: TRBJ2-3; V: TRBV18; CDR3: CASSPPQGRTDTQYF; DNA: TGTGCCAGCTCACCTCCGCAGGGTCGAACAGATACGCAGTATTTT
size: .; D: .; J: TRBJ1-5; V: TRBV19; CDR3: CASSPTGFGQPQHF; DNA: TGTGCCAGTAGTCCCACAGGGTTTGGTCAGCCCCAGCATTTT
size: .; D: .; J: TRBJ1-5; V: TRBV19; CDR3: CASSFRSQVGRNQPQHF; DNA: TGTGCCAGTAGTTTCCGGTCCCAAGTCGGGCGCAATCAGCCCCAGCATTTT
size: .; D: .; J: TRBJ2-7; V: TRBV11-2; CDR3: CASSGPILRF; DNA: TGTGCCAGCAGCGGGCCGATCCTTAGATTC
size: .; D: .; J: TRBJ1-2; V: TRBV21-1; CDR3: CASSPQGCIRPGQHNYGYTF; DNA: TGTGCCAGCAGCCCTCAGGGTTGTATTCGCCCAGGACAACATAACTATGGCTACACCTTC